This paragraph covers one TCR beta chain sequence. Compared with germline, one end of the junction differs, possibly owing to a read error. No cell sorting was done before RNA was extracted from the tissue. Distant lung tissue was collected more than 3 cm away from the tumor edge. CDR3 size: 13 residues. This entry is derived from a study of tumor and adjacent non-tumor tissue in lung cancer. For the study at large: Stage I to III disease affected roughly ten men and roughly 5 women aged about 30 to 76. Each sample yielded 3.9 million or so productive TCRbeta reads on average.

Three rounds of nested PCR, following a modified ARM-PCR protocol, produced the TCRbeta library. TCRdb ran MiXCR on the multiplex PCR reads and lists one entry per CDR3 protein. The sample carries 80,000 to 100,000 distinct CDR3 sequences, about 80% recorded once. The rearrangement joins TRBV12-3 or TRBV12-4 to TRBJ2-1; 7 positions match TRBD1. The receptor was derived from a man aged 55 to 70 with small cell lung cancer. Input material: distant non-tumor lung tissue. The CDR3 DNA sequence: TGTGTCAGTACCGGGACAGTTAAAGATGAGAAGTTCTTC. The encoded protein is CVSTGTVKDEKFF.